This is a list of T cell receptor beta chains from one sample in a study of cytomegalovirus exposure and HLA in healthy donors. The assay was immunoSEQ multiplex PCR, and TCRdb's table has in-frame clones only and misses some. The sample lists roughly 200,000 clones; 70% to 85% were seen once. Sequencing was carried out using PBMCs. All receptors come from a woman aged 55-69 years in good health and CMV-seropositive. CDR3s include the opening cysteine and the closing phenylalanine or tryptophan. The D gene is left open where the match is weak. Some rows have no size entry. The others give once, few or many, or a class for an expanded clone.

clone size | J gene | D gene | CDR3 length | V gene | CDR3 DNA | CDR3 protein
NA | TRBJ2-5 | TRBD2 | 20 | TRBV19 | TGTGCTTCCCGACAGCCAACTACGGCGGGAGACAGTTTTGTCCAAGAGACCCAGTACTTC | CASRQPTTAGDSFVQETQYF
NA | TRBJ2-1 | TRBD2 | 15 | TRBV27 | TGTGCCAGCAGTTTGCTAGCGGGAACCTACAATGAGCAGTTCTTC | CASSLLAGTYNEQFF
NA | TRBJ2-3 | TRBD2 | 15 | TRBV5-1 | TGCGCCAGCAGCTTGGTTGGGACTAGGACAGATACGCAGTATTTT | CASSLVGTRTDTQYF
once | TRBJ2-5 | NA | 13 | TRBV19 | TGTGCCAGTAGTACCCAGGGGATGCAGACCCAGTACTTC | CASSTQGMQTQYF
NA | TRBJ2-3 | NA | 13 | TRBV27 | TGTGCCAGCAGCATTAGCCGTGCAGATACGCAGTATTTT | CASSISRADTQYF
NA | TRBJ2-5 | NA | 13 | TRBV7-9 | TGTGCCAGCAGCTCCCCCCCGGTGGAGACCCAGTACTTC | CASSSPPVETQYF
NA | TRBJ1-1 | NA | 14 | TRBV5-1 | TGCGCCAGCAGCCAGCAGGGCAACCCCACTGAAGCTTTCTTT | CASSQQGNPTEAFF
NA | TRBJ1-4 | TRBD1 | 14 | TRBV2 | TGTGCCAGCAGCGTAGGGACAGGGCTTGAAAAACTGTTTTTT | CASSVGTGLEKLFF
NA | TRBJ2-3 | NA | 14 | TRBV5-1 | TGCGCCAGCAGCTTGATTCAGGGTTCAGATACGCAGTATTTT | CASSLIQGSDTQYF
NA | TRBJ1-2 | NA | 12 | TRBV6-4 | TGTGCCAGCAGTTCCGACACCTATGGCTACACCTTC | CASSSDTYGYTF
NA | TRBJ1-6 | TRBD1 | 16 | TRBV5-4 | TGTGCCAGCAGCTTTCAAGGAGGACAGGGTAATTCACCCCTCCACTTT | CASSFQGGQGNSPLHF
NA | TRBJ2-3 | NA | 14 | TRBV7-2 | TGTGCCAGCAGCTTAGCGGGGGCCACGGATACGCAGTATTTT | CASSLAGATDTQYF
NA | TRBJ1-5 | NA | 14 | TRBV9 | TGTGCCAGCAGCCCCGGTCTTCTTAATCAGCCCCAGCATTTT | CASSPGLLNQPQHF
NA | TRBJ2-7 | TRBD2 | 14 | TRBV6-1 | TGTGCCAGCCGAAGCGGGGGTCCCTCCTACGAGCAGTACTTC | CASRSGGPSYEQYF
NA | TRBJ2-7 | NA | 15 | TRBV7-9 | TGTGCCAGCAGCTTAGTGGGGGCTTCATACCACGAGCAGTACTTC | CASSLVGASYHEQYF
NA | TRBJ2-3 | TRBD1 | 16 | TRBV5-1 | TGCGCCAGCAGCTTAGGGACAGGGATGAAGACAGATACGCAGTATTTT | CASSLGTGMKTDTQYF
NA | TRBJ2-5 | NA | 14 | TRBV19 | TGTGCCAGTAGTATAGGAGGCGGGGGCGAGACCCAGTACTTC | CASSIGGGGETQYF
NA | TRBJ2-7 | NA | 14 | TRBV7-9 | TGTGCCAGCAGCTTAGTCGGGGTCCACTACGAGCAGTACTTC | CASSLVGVHYEQYF
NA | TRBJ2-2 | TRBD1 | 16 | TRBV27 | TGTGCCAGCAGTTTAAGGGACAGAACGAACACCGGGGAGCTGTTTTTT | CASSLRDRTNTGELFF
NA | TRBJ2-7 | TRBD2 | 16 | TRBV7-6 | TGTGCCAGCAGTCTAAGGGGTAGCGGGGGGGTAGTCGAGCAGTACTTC | CASSLRGSGGVVEQYF
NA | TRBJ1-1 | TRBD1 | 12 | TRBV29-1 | TGCAGCGTAGCGACAGGGGGCACTGAAGCTTTCTTT | CSVATGGTEAFF
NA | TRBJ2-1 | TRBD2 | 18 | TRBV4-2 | TGTGCCAGCAGCCAAGATGTAGCGGGACGGCTCCCTAACAATGAGCAGTTCTTC | CASSQDVAGRLPNNEQFF
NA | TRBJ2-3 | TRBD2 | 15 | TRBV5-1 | TGCGCCAGCAGCTTGGGCGGGAGGGGCACAGATACGCAGTATTTT | CASSLGGRGTDTQYF
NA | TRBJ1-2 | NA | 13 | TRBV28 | TGTGCCAGCAGTTCAGGGATTTGGGATGGCTACACCTTC | CASSSGIWDGYTF
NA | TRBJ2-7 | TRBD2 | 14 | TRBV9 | TGTGCCAGCAGCATGGGACTAGCGGGGTACGAGCAGTACTTC | CASSMGLAGYEQYF
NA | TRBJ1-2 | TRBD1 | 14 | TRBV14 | TGTGCCAGCAGCCAAAGGACAGGGAGATATGGCTACACCTTC | CASSQRTGRYGYTF
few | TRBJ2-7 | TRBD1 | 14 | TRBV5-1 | TGCGCCAGCAGCCCCGGGACAGAATCCTACGAGCAGTACTTC | CASSPGTESYEQYF
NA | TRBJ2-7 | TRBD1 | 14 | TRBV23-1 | TGCGCCAGCAGTCACGTACAGGGGCTACACGGGCAGTACTTC | CASSHVQGLHGQYF
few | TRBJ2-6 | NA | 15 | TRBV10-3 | TGTGCCATCAGTGAATCCAGCTCTGGGGCCAACGTCCTGACTTTC | CAISESSSGANVLTF
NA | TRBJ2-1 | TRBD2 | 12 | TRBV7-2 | TGTGCCAGCAGCGCGGGGGGGGCGACCAAGTTCTTC | CASSAGGATKFF
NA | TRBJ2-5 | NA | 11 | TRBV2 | TGTGCCAGCAGCCGAGGGGAGACCCAGTACTTC | CASSRGETQYF
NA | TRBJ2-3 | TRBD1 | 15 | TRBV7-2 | TGTGCCAGCAGCTTATATGGGACAGGGGGCGATACGCAGTATTTT | CASSLYGTGGDTQYF
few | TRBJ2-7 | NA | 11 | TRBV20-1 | TGCAGTGCTAGAGAGAGGGGAGGGCAGTACTTC | CSARERGGQYF
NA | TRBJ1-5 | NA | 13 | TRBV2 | TGTGCCAGCAGTGAAGAGGGGCGGCAGCCCCAGCATTTT | CASSEEGRQPQHF
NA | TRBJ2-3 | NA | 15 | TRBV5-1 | TGCGCCAGCAGCTTGGTTCGCCTATACTCAGATACGCAGTATTTT | CASSLVRLYSDTQYF
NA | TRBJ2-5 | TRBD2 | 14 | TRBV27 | TGTGCCAGCAGTTCCCGACTAGCGGAAGAGACCCAGTACTTC | CASSSRLAEETQYF
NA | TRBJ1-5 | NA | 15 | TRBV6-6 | TGTGCCAGCAGTTCCGGGGGAGGGTTCAATCAGCCCCAGCATTTT | CASSSGGGFNQPQHF
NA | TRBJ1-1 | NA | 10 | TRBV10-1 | TGCGCCATCCGGGTCTATGAAGCTTTCTTT | CAIRVYEAFF
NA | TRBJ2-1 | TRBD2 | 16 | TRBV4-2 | TGTGCCAGCAGCCAAGATGAGCGGGGCTCCTACAATGAGCAGTTCTTC | CASSQDERGSYNEQFF
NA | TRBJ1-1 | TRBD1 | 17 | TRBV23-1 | TGCGCCACCCCTCGGGACAGGTCATCTATCAGGGACACTGAAGCTTTCTTT | CATPRDRSSIRDTEAFF
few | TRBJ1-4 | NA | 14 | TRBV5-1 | TGCGCCAGCAGCTCGGACAGCAACAATGAAAAACTGTTTTTT | CASSSDSNNEKLFF
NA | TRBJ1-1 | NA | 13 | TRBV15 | TGTGCCACCAGCAGACAGGTGAACACTGAAGCTTTCTTT | CATSRQVNTEAFF
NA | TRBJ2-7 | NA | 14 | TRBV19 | TGTGCCAGTAGTGCCGGGACAACAGCCTACGAGCAGTACTTC | CASSAGTTAYEQYF
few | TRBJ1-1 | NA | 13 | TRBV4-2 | TGTGCCAGCAGCCAAGATGTGCGGACTGAAGCTTTCTTT | CASSQDVRTEAFF
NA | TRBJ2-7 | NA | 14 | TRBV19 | TGTGCCAGTAGTCCACAGGGTACCGTTTGGGAGCAGTACTTC | CASSPQGTVWEQYF
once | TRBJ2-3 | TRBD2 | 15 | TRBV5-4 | TGTGCCAGTCGAACGACTAGCGGGGGCACAGATACGCAGTATTTT | CASRTTSGGTDTQYF
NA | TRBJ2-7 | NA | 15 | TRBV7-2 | TGTGCCAGCAGCTCCGACTCTCTTGGCTCCTACGAGCAGTACTTC | CASSSDSLGSYEQYF
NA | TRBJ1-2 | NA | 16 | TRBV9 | TGTGCCAGCAGCACTCGGAGGGGAGGGAAGGAGTTTGGCTACACCTTC | CASSTRRGGKEFGYTF
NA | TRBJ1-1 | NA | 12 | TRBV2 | TGTGCCGGCCGGGACAATGTCCCTGAAGCTTTCTTT | CAGRDNVPEAFF
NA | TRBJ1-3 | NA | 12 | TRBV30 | TGTGCCTGGAGTGTAAATCAGAACACCATATATTTT | CAWSVNQNTIYF
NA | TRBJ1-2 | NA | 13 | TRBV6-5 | TGTGCCAGCAGTTACCAGGGGTCCTATGGCTACACCTTC | CASSYQGSYGYTF
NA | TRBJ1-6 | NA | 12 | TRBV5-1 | TGCGCCAGCAGCCCGCAGGGTTCACCCCTCCACTTT | CASSPQGSPLHF
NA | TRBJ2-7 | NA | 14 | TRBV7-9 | TGTGCCAGCAGCCAGTCAGGGGGGTCCTACGAGCAGTACTTC | CASSQSGGSYEQYF
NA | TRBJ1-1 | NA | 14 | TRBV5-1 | TGCGCCAGCAGCTCTTCGGGACAGAACACTGAAGCTTTCTTT | CASSSSGQNTEAFF
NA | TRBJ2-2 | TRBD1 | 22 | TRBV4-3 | TGCGCCAGCAGCCAAGATTTTGACGCTGTCGGGACAGGGGGAAAGAACACCGGGGAGCTGTTTTTT | CASSQDFDAVGTGGKNTGELFF
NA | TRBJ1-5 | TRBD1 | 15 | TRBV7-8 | TGTGCCAGCAGACTAACCGGGACAGAATATCAGCCCCAGCATTTT | CASRLTGTEYQPQHF
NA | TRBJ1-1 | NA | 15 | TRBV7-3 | TGTGCCAGCGGCTTGCAGGGTTCCATGAACACTGAAGCTTTCTTT | CASGLQGSMNTEAFF
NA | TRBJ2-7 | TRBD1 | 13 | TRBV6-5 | TGTGCCAGCAGTCGAAGACAGGGCCACGAGCAGTACTTC | CASSRRQGHEQYF
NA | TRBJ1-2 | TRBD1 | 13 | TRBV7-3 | TGTGCCAGCAGCCACGGACAGGGGAAGGGCTACACCTTC | CASSHGQGKGYTF